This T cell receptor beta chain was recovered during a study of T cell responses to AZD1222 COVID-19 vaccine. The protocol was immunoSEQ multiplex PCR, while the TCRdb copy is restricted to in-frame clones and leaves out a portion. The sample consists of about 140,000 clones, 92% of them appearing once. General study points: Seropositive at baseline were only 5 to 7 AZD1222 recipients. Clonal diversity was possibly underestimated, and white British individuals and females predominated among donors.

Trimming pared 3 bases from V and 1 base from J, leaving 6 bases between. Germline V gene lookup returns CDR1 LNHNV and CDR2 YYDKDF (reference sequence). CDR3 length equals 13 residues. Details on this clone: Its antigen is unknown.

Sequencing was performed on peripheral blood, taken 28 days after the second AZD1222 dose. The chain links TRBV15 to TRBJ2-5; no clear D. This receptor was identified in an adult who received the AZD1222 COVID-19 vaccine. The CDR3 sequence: CATSRDRQETQYF. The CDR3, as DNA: TGTGCCACCAGCAGGGACCGCCAAGAGACCCAGTACTTC.